These 24 T cell receptor beta chains originate from one sample sequenced in a study of blood T cell repertoires in COVID-19. Sequencing was performed with immunoSEQ multiplex PCR; in TCRdb, only in-frame clones are kept and a portion is missing. The data show 140,000 or so clones, roughly 77% seen once. The sequenced sample was peripheral blood. The origin of the receptors is a man aged 60 to 75 with acute or convalescent COVID-19.

This chain links TRBV2 with TRBJ2-6; D is uncertain. The ends were cut back, 3 bases at V and 4 bases at J, with 7 bases in the middle. Germline CDR1 reads SNHLY; CDR2 reads FYNNEI. The CDR3 consists of 14 residues. The CDR3: CASSDQTGANVLTF. The DNA for the CDR3 is TGTGCCAGCAGTGACCAGACAGGGGCCAACGTCCTGACTTTC.

The CDR3 DNA sequence: TGTGCCAGCAGCCAAGTTAAAAGCGGGGCCGGGGAGCTGTTTTTT. Protein sequence: CASSQVKSGAGELFF. The chain combines TRBV4-2 with TRBJ2-2, with 7 bases that match TRBD2. The CDR3 runs 15 residues. Trimming cost V 1 base and J 6 bases; bases outside gene matches: 5. CDR1 is LGHNA, CDR2 YNFKEQ, per germline.

The rearrangement links TRBV24-1 to TRBJ2-1, with 12 bases aligning to TRBD2. This CDR3 spans 15 amino acids. The V gene end was trimmed by 3 bases and the J gene end by 8 bases; junction bases not matched to a gene: 4. Germline V CDR1 and CDR2: KGHDR, SFDVKD. The CDR3 coding sequence is TGTGCCACCAGTGATCGACTAGCGGGAGCCCATGAGCAGTTCTTC. Translation gives CATSDRLAGAHEQFF.

The CDR3 bases are TGTGCCAGCAGGGAACCGGGACAGGGCTCTCGAGAGCAGTACTTC. It specifies CASREPGQGSREQYF. The V gene is TRBV2, the J gene TRBJ2-7, with 9 bases fitting TRBD1. The length of the CDR3 is 15 residues. Unmatched junction bases numbered 13, after V lost 6 bases and J lost 7 bases. Germline V CDR1 and CDR2: SNHLY, FYNNEI.

The chain has TRBV5-4 and TRBJ1-6; 7 nucleotides match TRBD1. Per germline, CDR1 SGHNT and CDR2 YYREEE (reference sequence). After removal of 4 bases from V and 8 bases from J, the junction contained 3 bases not matched to a gene. The CDR3 contains 13 residues. The DNA of the CDR3 is TGTGCCAGCAGCGTAACAGGGGATTCACCCCTCCACTTT. This translates into CASSVTGDSPLHF.

This clone was seen just once. The J gene is TRBJ1-3, the V gene TRBV6-5; unclear D gene. This CDR3 contains 16 residues. Germline CDR1 MNHEY, CDR2 SVGAGI. Trimming took 4 bases from V and 2 from J, leaving 15 bases between them. The CDR3 sequence is CASSSTPSPAGNTIYF. CDR3 DNA: TGTGCCAGCAGTTCGACACCCAGCCCCGCTGGAAACACCATATATTTT.

The rearrangement links TRBV12-3 or TRBV12-4 to TRBJ2-5; no reliable D call. CDR3 size: 13 residues. The germline V and J ends were trimmed by 3 bases and 5 bases, with 10 bases remaining between them. The DNA for the CDR3 is TGTGCCAGCAGTTTTCTCGCCAGGGAGACCCAGTACTTC. The encoded protein is CASSFLARETQYF.

The chain is built from TRBV5-4 and TRBJ2-7; 10 nucleotides agree with TRBD2. V was pared by 4 bases and J by 0 bases, with 10 bases of the junction left unmatched. CDR3 length: 17 amino acids. Germline CDR1 and CDR2: SGHNT and YYREEE (reference sequence). The CDR3 spells CASSLAGLAGVSYEQYF. CDR3 coding DNA: TGTGCCAGCAGCCTTGCGGGCCTAGCGGGAGTCTCCTACGAGCAGTACTTC. The full variable domain, its missing parts supplied by reference TRBV5-4 and TRBJ2-7, is ETGVTQSPTHLIKTRGQQVTLRCSSQSGHNTVSWYQQALGQGPQFIFQYYREEENGRGNFPPRFSGLQFPNYSSELNVNALELDDSALYLCASSLAGLAGVSYEQYFGPGTRLTVT.

The V gene is TRBV5-1, the J gene TRBJ2-1; D might be TRBD2 (5 bases). This CDR3 contains 13 residues. With 6 bases removed from V and 3 bases from J, the gap between germline ends came to 10 bases. Germline loops: CDR1 SGHRS, CDR2 YFSETQ. This CDR3 reads CASTREDYNEQFF. In nucleotides, the CDR3 is TGCGCCAGCACACGGGAAGACTACAATGAGCAGTTCTTC.

This chain uses TRBV15 with TRBJ2-1; 9 bases map to TRBD2. The CDR3 is made up of 16 amino acids. Trimming removed 1 base from V and 3 bases from J; junction bases left unmatched: 4. Germline assignment: CDR1 LNHNV and CDR2 YYDKDF (reference sequence). CDR3 sequence reads: CATSRVETSGYNEQFF. The CDR3 DNA follows: TGTGCCACCAGCAGAGTAGAGACTAGCGGCTACAATGAGCAGTTCTTC.

V is TRBV12-3 or TRBV12-4 and J is TRBJ1-2, with TRBD1 as a possible D gene (6 bases). Trimming stripped 6 bases from V and 6 bases from J, with 11 bases between. CDR3 length: 12 residues. CDR3 nucleotide sequence: TGTGCCAGCAGCCCAGGGGCCCATGGCTACACCTTC. This translates into CASSPGAHGYTF.

This chain links TRBV7-9 with TRBJ1-1; 9 bases align to TRBD1. The trim removed 5 bases at V and 1 base at J, leaving 5 bases unmatched. Per the germline V gene, CDR1 is SEHNR and CDR2 is FQNEAQ (reference sequence). This CDR3 contains 15 residues. Here the CDR3 reads CASSRRQGGNTEAFF. CDR3 sequence (DNA): TGTGCCAGCAGCCGCAGACAGGGGGGGAACACTGAAGCTTTCTTT. The full variable domain, completed using reference TRBV7-9 and TRBJ1-1, is DTGVSQNPRHKITKRGQNVTFRCDPISEHNRLYWYRQTLGQGPEFLTYFQNEAQLEKSRLLSDRFSAERPKGSFSTLEIQRTEQGDSAMYLCASSRRQGGNTEAFFGQGTRLTVV.

This sequence joins TRBV7-9 and TRBJ2-2, with TRBD2 matching over 10 bases. Trimming cost V 3 bases and J 6 bases; bases outside gene matches: 4. The germline gives CDR1 SEHNR, CDR2 FQNEAQ (reference sequence). The CDR3 length is 15 residues. CDR3 amino acids: CASSFLAGEAGELFF. DNA of the CDR3: TGTGCCAGCAGCTTCCTAGCGGGAGAGGCCGGGGAGCTGTTTTTT.

A remark on this clone: Other nucleotide sequences in the sample specify the same CDR3. The chain recombines TRBV2 with TRBJ2-5, with a tentative D call TRBD1 (6 bases). V was pared by 2 bases and J by 5 bases, with 12 bases between. The germline V gene encodes CDR1 SNHLY and CDR2 FYNNEI. The CDR3 contains 14 residues. CDR3 sequence (DNA): TGTGCCAGCAGTGAACTGGGGCAGGGGGAGACCCAGTACTTC. Its translation is CASSELGQGETQYF. The complete variable domain, with remaining parts taken from reference TRBV2 and TRBJ2-5, reads EPEVTQTPSHQVTQMGQEVILRCVPISNHLYFYWYRQILGQKVEFLVSFYNNEISEKSEIFDDQFSVERPDGSNFTLKIRSTKLEDSAMYFCASSELGQGETQYFGPGTRLLVL.

This clone was counted only a few times. This chain joins TRBV3-1 (or the pseudogene TRBV3-2) and TRBJ1-1, with no clear D. There are 12 residues in the CDR3. V was pared by 6 bases and J by 1 base, with 6 bases between. Germline V gene sequence: CDR1 LGHDT, CDR2 YNNKEL (reference sequence). CDR3 bases: TGTGCCAGCAGAAGCGGGAACACTGAAGCTTTCTTT. This translates into CASRSGNTEAFF.

The V gene is TRBV6-5, the J gene TRBJ1-3, with a weak D call TRBD1 (5 bases). CDR1 is MNHEY, CDR2 SVGAGI, per germline. The V end was cut by 6 bases, the J end by 2 bases, with 11 bases between. The CDR3 loop spans 14 amino acids. As DNA, the CDR3 is TGTGCCAGCAGCCCCTCAGGGCCTGGAAACACCATATATTTT. This encodes CASSPSGPGNTIYF.

The V and J genes are TRBV6-5 and TRBJ1-3; 9 bases map to TRBD1. J gave up 4 bases and V 4 bases, and 2 bases lay outside the gene matches. The germline gives CDR1 MNHEY, CDR2 SVGAGI. This CDR3 has 14 residues. CDR3: CASSSGQGGNTIYF. The DNA of the CDR3 is TGTGCCAGCAGTTCGGGACAGGGCGGAAACACCATATATTTT.

The chain carries TRBV19 and TRBJ2-5, with D perhaps TRBD2 (6 bases). With 3 bases removed from V and 2 bases from J, the gap between germline ends came to 13 bases. Germline CDR1 and CDR2: LNHDA and SQIVND (reference sequence). CDR3 length: 15 residues. CDR3 loop: CASSMRRALQETQYF. Here the CDR3 DNA reads TGTGCCAGTAGTATGAGGAGGGCACTGCAAGAGACCCAGTACTTC.

The CDR3 loop is CASSLSGLAGGEQYF. CDR3 DNA sequence: TGTGCCAGTAGCTTATCCGGACTAGCGGGAGGCGAGCAGTACTTC. The chain carries TRBV19 and TRBJ2-7; 14 nucleotides match TRBD2. J lost 6 bases, V lost 6 bases, and 7 bases had no gene match. The germline V gene has CDR1 LNHDA and CDR2 SQIVND (reference sequence). The CDR3 totals 15 residues.

The chain uses TRBV7-9 and TRBJ1-1; D is possibly TRBD1 (6 bases). CDR1 is SEHNR and CDR2 is FQNEAQ in the germline V gene (reference sequence). Trimming removed 6 bases at V and 10 bases at J, with 18 bases between. The CDR3 extends over 13 amino acids. The CDR3 region is CASSQNRDMAAFF. In nucleotides, the CDR3 is TGTGCCAGCAGTCAGAACAGGGATATGGCAGCTTTCTTT.

This clone was detected many times. V is TRBV5-8 and J is TRBJ2-5; 7 bases are a match to TRBD1. Germline V CDR1 and CDR2: SGHTS, YDEGEE. CDR3 length: 14 residues. Trimming took 2 bases from V and 4 from J; bases not matched to a gene: 5. In nucleotides, the CDR3 is TGTGCCAGCAGCTTTCCAGGGGGTAGAGAGACCCAGTACTTC. As protein: CASSFPGGRETQYF.

The V and J genes are TRBV5-1 and TRBJ1-1, with 7 bases lining up with TRBD1. Trimming removed 3 bases from V and 1 base from J; junction bases left unmatched: 3. Germline CDR1 is SGHRS and CDR2 is YFSETQ. The CDR3 consists of 14 residues. CDR3 sequence: CASSWAGGNTEAFF. CDR3 sequence (DNA): TGCGCCAGCAGCTGGGCAGGGGGGAACACTGAAGCTTTCTTT.

This rearrangement joins TRBV19 to TRBJ2-7; D not certain. CDR3 length equals 15 residues. The V and J ends lost 2 bases and 0 bases respectively, with 11 bases between them. The germline V gene has CDR1 LNHDA and CDR2 SQIVND (reference sequence). DNA for the CDR3: TGTGCCAGTAGTATAACCTCACAGAGCTCCTACGAGCAGTACTTC. This encodes CASSITSQSSYEQYF.

This clone has just a few counts. This sequence joins TRBV3-1 (or the pseudogene TRBV3-2) and TRBJ2-3, with 15 bases matching TRBD2. V dropped 4 bases and J dropped 9; count of bases not matched to a gene: 2. The CDR3 contains 14 residues. Germline assignment: CDR1 LGHDT and CDR2 YNNKEL (reference sequence). CDR3 loop: CASSRTSGGDTQYF. The CDR3 DNA reads TGTGCCAGCAGCCGGACTAGCGGGGGGGACACGCAGTATTTT.